This T cell receptor beta chain is drawn from a study of OX40 agonist ivuxolimab in advanced cancers. Across the whole study: Patients in dose escalation had liver, melanoma, kidney or head and neck cancers. A partial response was reached by three patients: one with hepatocellular carcinoma and two with cutaneous melanoma. The study's findings and limits: Relative to CD4+ cells, CD8+ T cells on average had more expanded clones.

Produced via immunoSEQ multiplex PCR; TCRdb's table is partial and in-frame only. The repertoire holds tens of thousands of clones, with about 86% as singletons. Of note for this clone: The antigen is not known.

V lost 6 bases, J lost 5 bases, and 4 bases stayed unmatched. CDR3 length equals 15 residues. In germline, CDR1 is MRHNA, CDR2 SNTAGT. The chain carries TRBV6-4 and TRBJ2-2, with TRBD2 identical over 12 bases. The origin of this receptor is an adult with an advanced solid tumor such as melanoma, head and neck, liver or kidney cancer. The material was CD4+ or CD8+ T cells sorted from blood, obtained in a trial of the OX40 agonist ivuxolimab. The CDR3 sequence is CASRTSGSFTGELFF. DNA of the CDR3: TGTGCCAGCAGGACTAGCGGGAGTTTTACCGGGGAGCTGTTTTTT.